Listed below are T cell receptor beta chains from one sample, sequenced in a study of shared clonotypes between healthy human individuals. Generated by immunoSEQ multiplex PCR, the TCRdb table keeps only in-frame clones and is missing some. The repertoire consists of roughly 2.6 million clones, with around nine tenths occurring once and the leading ten covering around 0.14%. Sequenced input: naive CD4+ T cells sorted from blood. These receptors were taken from a man in his late teens or twenties in good health. The CDR3 runs from the conserved cysteine through the conserved F or W. The D gene is left open where the match is weak. Clone sizes are given selectively: once, few, many, or a class where the clone is expanded.

j_call: TRBJ1-2; v_call: TRBV18; d_call: NA; clone_size: NA; cdr3_aa: CASSPSQGDGYTF; cdr3_nt: TGTGCCAGCTCACCTTCACAGGGTGATGGCTACACCTTC
j_call: TRBJ2-7; v_call: TRBV7-2; d_call: NA; clone_size: once; cdr3_aa: CASSYGDEQYF; cdr3_nt: TGTGCCAGCAGCTACGGGGACGAGCAGTACTTC
j_call: TRBJ1-2; v_call: TRBV28; d_call: NA; clone_size: NA; cdr3_aa: CASSQAYGYTF; cdr3_nt: TGTGCCAGCAGCCAGGCCTATGGCTACACCTTC
j_call: TRBJ1-4; v_call: TRBV11-1; d_call: NA; clone_size: once; cdr3_aa: CASSLGGTNEKLFF; cdr3_nt: TGTGCCAGCAGCTTAGGAGGGACTAATGAAAAACTGTTTTTT
j_call: TRBJ1-2; v_call: TRBV11-2; d_call: TRBD1; clone_size: NA; cdr3_aa: CASSPGQGNYGYTF; cdr3_nt: TGTGCCAGCAGCCCAGGACAGGGGAACTATGGCTACACCTTC
j_call: TRBJ2-7; v_call: TRBV20-1; d_call: NA; clone_size: NA; cdr3_aa: CSAMRDEQYF; cdr3_nt: TGCAGTGCTATGAGGGACGAGCAGTACTTC
j_call: TRBJ2-3; v_call: TRBV9; d_call: NA; clone_size: NA; cdr3_aa: CASSVEPVTGTDTQYF; cdr3_nt: TGTGCCAGCAGCGTAGAGCCAGTAACGGGTACAGATACGCAGTATTTT
j_call: TRBJ1-5; v_call: TRBV28; d_call: NA; clone_size: NA; cdr3_aa: CASSLSTGVTSNQPQHF; cdr3_nt: TGTGCCAGCAGTTTATCTACGGGGGTTACTAGCAATCAGCCCCAGCATTTT
j_call: TRBJ1-4; v_call: TRBV11-1; d_call: TRBD1; clone_size: NA; cdr3_aa: CASSFDRGGEKLFF; cdr3_nt: TGTGCCAGCAGCTTTGACAGGGGAGGTGAAAAACTGTTTTTT
j_call: TRBJ2-2; v_call: TRBV6-4; d_call: TRBD2; clone_size: NA; cdr3_aa: CASSPTSGATGELFF; cdr3_nt: TGTGCCAGCAGTCCGACTAGCGGGGCGACCGGGGAGCTGTTTTTT
j_call: TRBJ1-1; v_call: TRBV5-1; d_call: TRBD1; clone_size: NA; cdr3_aa: CASSLEGAAAFF; cdr3_nt: TGCGCCAGCAGCTTGGAGGGGGCAGCAGCTTTCTTT
j_call: TRBJ2-2; v_call: TRBV6-1; d_call: NA; clone_size: NA; cdr3_aa: CASLSKRGNTGELFF; cdr3_nt: TGTGCCAGTCTTAGTAAGAGAGGTAACACCGGGGAGCTGTTTTTT
j_call: TRBJ2-3; v_call: TRBV7-2; d_call: TRBD2; clone_size: NA; cdr3_aa: CASSLVGSSGRDTQYF; cdr3_nt: TGTGCCAGCAGCTTAGTTGGGTCTAGCGGGAGAGATACGCAGTATTTT
j_call: TRBJ2-5; v_call: TRBV7-2; d_call: TRBD2; clone_size: few; cdr3_aa: CASSLGLAGGQETQYF; cdr3_nt: TGTGCCAGCAGCTTAGGACTAGCGGGGGGGCAAGAGACCCAGTACTTC
j_call: TRBJ2-7; v_call: TRBV5-4; d_call: NA; clone_size: NA; cdr3_aa: CASSLAGRVSSYEQYF; cdr3_nt: TGTGCCAGCAGCTTGGCTGGGCGGGTGAGCTCCTACGAGCAGTACTTC
j_call: TRBJ1-2; v_call: TRBV15; d_call: NA; clone_size: NA; cdr3_aa: CARRVTPDYGYTF; cdr3_nt: TGTGCCAGAAGGGTGACGCCGGACTATGGCTACACCTTC
j_call: TRBJ2-1; v_call: TRBV7-9; d_call: TRBD1; clone_size: NA; cdr3_aa: CASSPFGTGLNNEQFF; cdr3_nt: TGTGCCAGCAGCCCGTTTGGGACAGGGTTGAACAATGAGCAGTTCTTC
j_call: TRBJ2-1; v_call: TRBV6-1; d_call: TRBD1; clone_size: once; cdr3_aa: CASSEGTGANNEQFF; cdr3_nt: TGTGCCAGCAGTGAAGGGACAGGGGCCAACAATGAGCAGTTCTTC
j_call: TRBJ1-2; v_call: TRBV7-9; d_call: NA; clone_size: NA; cdr3_aa: CASSDSLGQLGYTF; cdr3_nt: TGTGCCAGCAGCGACTCCTTGGGGCAGCTTGGCTACACCTTC
j_call: TRBJ1-1; v_call: TRBV19; d_call: NA; clone_size: NA; cdr3_aa: CASTDWGGALNTEAFF; cdr3_nt: TGTGCCAGTACCGACTGGGGGGGGGCCTTGAACACTGAAGCTTTCTTT
j_call: TRBJ2-3; v_call: TRBV18; d_call: TRBD2; clone_size: NA; cdr3_aa: CASSPPGLALNTQYF; cdr3_nt: TGTGCCAGCTCACCACCTGGACTAGCTTTGAATACGCAGTATTTT
j_call: TRBJ1-2; v_call: TRBV7-8; d_call: NA; clone_size: NA; cdr3_aa: CASSQGRDYGYTF; cdr3_nt: TGTGCCAGCAGCCAAGGACGGGACTATGGCTACACCTTC
j_call: TRBJ2-3; v_call: TRBV9; d_call: TRBD2; clone_size: NA; cdr3_aa: CASSVGGIGSGVTDTQYF; cdr3_nt: TGTGCCAGCAGCGTAGGTGGGATTGGTAGCGGGGTCACAGATACGCAGTATTTT
j_call: TRBJ2-7; v_call: TRBV5-1; d_call: TRBD1; clone_size: NA; cdr3_aa: CASSLVIQGADTYEQYF; cdr3_nt: TGCGCCAGCAGCTTGGTTATTCAGGGGGCCGATACCTACGAGCAGTACTTC
j_call: TRBJ2-7; v_call: TRBV4-1; d_call: TRBD2; clone_size: once; cdr3_aa: CASSQITGAGADEQYF; cdr3_nt: TGCGCCAGCAGCCAGATAACGGGAGCGGGGGCGGACGAGCAGTACTTC
j_call: TRBJ2-2; v_call: TRBV4-1; d_call: TRBD2; clone_size: NA; cdr3_aa: CASSQSSGGRDTGELFF; cdr3_nt: TGCGCCAGCAGCCAAAGTTCCGGTGGGAGGGACACCGGGGAGCTGTTTTTT
j_call: TRBJ2-7; v_call: TRBV27; d_call: TRBD1; clone_size: NA; cdr3_aa: CASRLTGTGGYEQYF; cdr3_nt: TGTGCCAGCAGACTTACCGGGACAGGTGGGTACGAGCAGTACTTC
j_call: TRBJ2-3; v_call: TRBV7-2; d_call: NA; clone_size: NA; cdr3_aa: CASSRRLAGGSDTQYF; cdr3_nt: TGTGCCAGCAGCCGCCGACTAGCAGGGGGGTCAGATACGCAGTATTTT
j_call: TRBJ2-3; v_call: TRBV5-1; d_call: TRBD2; clone_size: NA; cdr3_aa: CASSPGLPSDTQYF; cdr3_nt: TGCGCCAGCAGCCCGGGACTACCCTCTGATACGCAGTATTTT
j_call: TRBJ2-3; v_call: TRBV5-1; d_call: TRBD2; clone_size: NA; cdr3_aa: CASTPGGGSGTDTQYF; cdr3_nt: TGCGCCAGCACCCCAGGCGGCGGGAGCGGCACAGATACGCAGTATTTT
j_call: TRBJ2-7; v_call: TRBV4-1; d_call: NA; clone_size: NA; cdr3_aa: CASSQERLTAGEQYF; cdr3_nt: TGCGCCAGCAGCCAAGAGCGCCTGACCGCTGGCGAGCAGTACTTC
j_call: TRBJ2-2; v_call: TRBV4-3; d_call: NA; clone_size: NA; cdr3_aa: CASSQDPRGRELFF; cdr3_nt: TGCGCCAGCAGCCAAGATCCAAGGGGCCGGGAGCTGTTTTTT
j_call: TRBJ2-5; v_call: TRBV5-1; d_call: NA; clone_size: once; cdr3_aa: CASNLAQGQETQYF; cdr3_nt: TGCGCCAGCAATTTGGCCCAGGGACAAGAGACCCAGTACTTC
j_call: TRBJ2-3; v_call: TRBV5-1; d_call: NA; clone_size: NA; cdr3_aa: CASTILRGDKGTADTQYF; cdr3_nt: TGCGCCAGCACCATTTTAAGGGGGGACAAAGGTACAGCAGATACGCAGTATTTT
j_call: TRBJ1-4; v_call: TRBV7-2; d_call: TRBD1; clone_size: NA; cdr3_aa: CASRDRADEKLFF; cdr3_nt: TGTGCCAGCAGAGACAGGGCGGATGAAAAACTGTTTTTT
j_call: TRBJ1-2; v_call: TRBV6-1; d_call: NA; clone_size: NA; cdr3_aa: CASSVDRPPGYTF; cdr3_nt: TGTGCCAGCAGTGTGGACAGACCCCCTGGCTACACCTTC
j_call: TRBJ2-5; v_call: TRBV2; d_call: NA; clone_size: NA; cdr3_aa: CASFIGGVGETQYF; cdr3_nt: TGTGCCAGCTTTATCGGAGGGGTGGGAGAGACCCAGTACTTC
j_call: TRBJ1-6; v_call: TRBV30; d_call: TRBD1; clone_size: NA; cdr3_aa: CAWSEGQAYNSPLHF; cdr3_nt: TGTGCCTGGAGTGAGGGACAGGCCTACAATTCACCCCTCCACTTT
j_call: TRBJ2-5; v_call: TRBV7-9; d_call: NA; clone_size: NA; cdr3_aa: CASSLGQAQETQYF; cdr3_nt: TGTGCCAGCAGCCTGGGGCAGGCCCAAGAGACCCAGTACTTC
j_call: TRBJ1-5; v_call: TRBV5-1; d_call: NA; clone_size: NA; cdr3_aa: CASSLGGENNQPQHF; cdr3_nt: TGCGCCAGCAGCTTGGGTGGAGAGAACAATCAGCCCCAGCATTTT
j_call: TRBJ2-7; v_call: TRBV6-6; d_call: NA; clone_size: NA; cdr3_aa: CDSPGGNEQYF; cdr3_nt: TGTGATAGCCCCGGAGGGAACGAGCAGTACTTC
j_call: TRBJ2-5; v_call: TRBV6-1; d_call: TRBD2; clone_size: NA; cdr3_aa: CASSEARITLAGSWETQYF; cdr3_nt: TGTGCCAGCAGTGAAGCGCGTATAACGCTAGCGGGGTCTTGGGAGACCCAGTACTTC
j_call: TRBJ2-7; v_call: TRBV6-1; d_call: NA; clone_size: NA; cdr3_aa: CASSPTARPSYEQYF; cdr3_nt: TGTGCCAGCAGTCCGACAGCCAGACCTTCCTACGAGCAGTACTTC
j_call: TRBJ1-2; v_call: TRBV5-4; d_call: NA; clone_size: once; cdr3_aa: CASSSPPGGPYGYTF; cdr3_nt: TGTGCCAGCAGCTCACCCCCGGGAGGGCCCTATGGCTACACCTTC
j_call: TRBJ1-1; v_call: TRBV13; d_call: NA; clone_size: NA; cdr3_aa: CASSLIPLRNTEAFF; cdr3_nt: TGTGCCAGCAGCTTAATCCCCCTGAGGAACACTGAAGCTTTCTTT
j_call: TRBJ1-5; v_call: TRBV10-2; d_call: TRBD1; clone_size: few; cdr3_aa: CASSWTGSNQPQHF; cdr3_nt: TGCGCCAGCAGTTGGACAGGGTCTAATCAGCCCCAGCATTTT
j_call: TRBJ1-2; v_call: TRBV19; d_call: TRBD1; clone_size: NA; cdr3_aa: CASSFRQGDGYTF; cdr3_nt: TGTGCCAGTAGTTTTCGACAGGGGGATGGCTACACCTTC
j_call: TRBJ1-5; v_call: TRBV6-1; d_call: NA; clone_size: NA; cdr3_aa: CASSVGGAYLQPQHF; cdr3_nt: TGTGCCAGCAGTGTAGGGGGGGCTTACCTTCAGCCCCAGCATTTT
j_call: TRBJ1-2; v_call: TRBV28; d_call: NA; clone_size: NA; cdr3_aa: CASSPVGGRDYGYTF; cdr3_nt: TGTGCCAGCAGCCCAGTGGGAGGGAGGGACTATGGCTACACCTTC
j_call: TRBJ2-1; v_call: TRBV6-5; d_call: TRBD1; clone_size: NA; cdr3_aa: CASSYSGQGRNEQFF; cdr3_nt: TGTGCCAGCAGTTATTCGGGACAGGGACGCAATGAGCAGTTCTTC
j_call: TRBJ1-4; v_call: TRBV5-1; d_call: NA; clone_size: NA; cdr3_aa: CASSLVGGGNEKLFF; cdr3_nt: TGCGCCAGCAGCTTGGTAGGGGGAGGTAATGAAAAACTGTTTTTT